This passage covers 14 T cell receptor beta chains from one sample sequenced in a study of cytomegalovirus exposure and HLA in healthy donors. Vbeta (60) and Jbeta (13) primers were used in the PCR. Sequencing used immunoSEQ multiplex PCR; TCRdb keeps in-frame clones, though not all of them. This sample's table has 25,000 to 40,000 clones. Sequencing was done on a sample of PBMCs. These receptors were taken from a female donor in good health and CMV-seronegative.

The rearrangement joins TRBV30 to TRBJ2-1, with D maybe TRBD2 (7 bases). V lost 2 bases to trimming and J lost 3 bases, with 11 bases between them. The V gene's germline CDR1 is GTSNPN and CDR2 SVGIG (reference sequence). This CDR3 region has 14 residues. In DNA, the CDR3 is TGTGCCTGGAGTTCGGGGGGCGACTACAATGAGCAGTTCTTC. It yields the protein CAWSSGGDYNEQFF.

The chain combines TRBV7-9 with TRBJ1-2, with 8 bases fitting TRBD1. Germline values: CDR1 SEHNR, CDR2 FQNEAQ (reference sequence). V lost 5 bases and J lost 5; bases outside the gene matches: 4. The CDR3 runs to 13 residues. The CDR3 DNA follows: TGTGCCAGCAGCCTGACAGGGGCTTATGGCTACACCTTC. Protein product: CASSLTGAYGYTF.

The J gene is TRBJ2-7, the V gene TRBV6-5; TRBD2 might be the D (6 bases). The CDR3 runs 12 residues. CDR1 is MNHEY and CDR2 is SVGAGI in the germline V gene. V gave up 8 bases and J gave up 7 bases, with 15 bases separating them. CDR3 coding DNA: TGTGCCAGCCGGGGGTGGGGGAGAGAGCAGTACTTC. As protein: CASRGWGREQYF.

The chain combines TRBV5-6 with TRBJ1-3; no reliable D call. The CDR3 sequence is 14 residues long. V gave up 5 bases and J gave up 2 bases, with 11 bases separating them. Looked up from germline, CDR1 is SGHDT and CDR2 is YYEEEE. This chain's CDR3 is CASRGRSAGNTIYF. CDR3 sequence (DNA): TGTGCCAGCAGAGGGAGAAGTGCTGGAAACACCATATATTTT.

This chain connects TRBV27 to TRBJ2-7; D is possibly TRBD1 (5 bases). V was shortened by 7 bases and J by 0 bases, with 16 bases between the two germline ends. The CDR3 loop spans 15 amino acids. The germline V gene encodes CDR1 MNHEY and CDR2 SMNVEV (reference sequence). CDR3 amino acids: CASTGWGGVSYEQYF. The CDR3 DNA sequence: TGTGCCAGCACCGGCTGGGGCGGCGTCTCCTACGAGCAGTACTTC.

The chain is built from TRBV29-1 and TRBJ1-2, with TRBD1 matching over 8 bases. The CDR3 length is 13 residues. Germline CDR1 is SQVTM and CDR2 is ANQGSEA. Trimming took 4 bases from V and 5 from J; bases not matched to a gene: 6. CDR3 nucleotides: TGCAGCGTTGTATCGGACAGGGAGTATGGCTACACCTTC. Translated: CSVVSDREYGYTF.

The chain carries TRBV11-3 and TRBJ2-7; TRBD1 agrees at 8 bases. V lost 6 bases and J lost 7; bases outside the gene matches: 5. The CDR3 runs 12 residues. Germline loops: CDR1 SGHNT, CDR2 YENEEA. The CDR3 loop reads CASSLQGDEQYF. As DNA, the CDR3 is TGTGCCAGCAGTTTACAGGGGGATGAGCAGTACTTC.

As regards this clone: Its ends do not fully match the called genes, so a read error is possible. The J gene is TRBJ2-7, the V gene TRBV15; TRBD2 agrees at 8 bases. Germline assignment: CDR1 LNHNV and CDR2 YYDKDF (reference sequence). This CDR3 is built from 16 residues. CDR3 sequence reads: CATSRPGGLAYGVTRF. DNA for the CDR3: TGTGCCACCAGCAGACCTGGTGGACTAGCCTACGGAGTAACGCGCTTC. The variable domain in full, completed from reference TRBV15 and TRBJ2-7, reads DAMVIQNPRYQVTQFGKPVTLSCSQTLNHNVMYWYQQKSSQAPKLLFHYYDKDFNNEADTPDNFQSRRPNTSFCFLDIRSPGLGDTAMYLCATSRPGGLAYGVTRFGPGTRLTVT.

The chain carries TRBV30 and TRBJ2-1; the D gene is possibly TRBD1 (5 bases). Looked up from germline, CDR1 is GTSNPN and CDR2 is SVGIG (reference sequence). The CDR3 loop spans 15 amino acids. V dropped 3 bases and J dropped 0 bases, with 12 bases sitting between them. The CDR3 spells CAWRRGRSSYNEQFF. CDR3 sequence (DNA): TGTGCCTGGAGAAGGGGCCGTAGCTCCTACAATGAGCAGTTCTTC.

The chain uses TRBV28 and TRBJ1-5, with TRBD1 matching over 7 bases. Germline V CDR1 and CDR2: MDHEN, SYDVKM. The CDR3 covers 15 residues. The V and J ends lost 10 bases and 7 bases, in that order; junction bases with no gene match: 16. CDR3 residues: CATLLGDRVGQPQHF. For the CDR3, the DNA is TGTGCCACCCTTCTGGGAGACAGGGTGGGGCAGCCCCAGCATTTT.

The J gene is TRBJ2-5, the V gene TRBV7-3; 11 bases agree with TRBD1. There are 15 residues in the CDR3. V dropped 5 bases and J dropped 4; count of bases not matched to a gene: 6. Germline V lookup: CDR1 SGHTA, CDR2 FQGTGA. The CDR3 nucleotides are TGTGCCAGCAGCACCCGGACAGGGGGCCCAGAGACCCAGTACTTC. The encoded protein is CASSTRTGGPETQYF. The complete variable domain, with remaining parts taken from reference TRBV7-3 and TRBJ2-5, reads GAGVSQTPSNKVTEKGKYVELRCDPISGHTALYWYRQSLGQGPEFLIYFQGTGAADDSGLPNDRFFAVRPEGSVSTLKIQRTERGDSAVYLCASSTRTGGPETQYFGPGTRLLVL.

Here the CDR3 DNA reads TGTGCCAGCAGCCCCGGGACTAGCCTGAGTGAGCAGTTCTTC. Translating gives CASSPGTSLSEQFF. The rearrangement uses TRBV11-3 and TRBJ2-1, with 9 bases fitting TRBD2. The CDR3 loop spans 14 amino acids. V shed 5 bases, J shed 9 bases, and the junction held 8 bases outside the gene matches. CDR1 and CDR2 (germline): SGHNT, YENEEA.

The DNA of the CDR3 is TGTGCCATCAAGGCAGGCCAAGAGACCCAGTACTTC. This translates into CAIKAGQETQYF. The chain uses TRBV10-3 and TRBJ2-5, with D unclear. V dropped 7 bases and J dropped 1 base, with 7 bases sitting between them. CDR1 and CDR2 (germline): ENHRY, SYGVKD. This CDR3 spans 12 amino acids.

The CDR3 protein is CASSDGGGAPDTQYF. The CDR3 DNA is TGTGCCAGCAGTGACGGTGGGGGGGCACCAGATACGCAGTATTTT. The J gene is TRBJ2-3, the V gene TRBV6-4; D may be TRBD2 (7 bases). Germline lookup yields CDR1 MRHNA and CDR2 SNTAGT. This CDR3 is built from 15 residues. V lost 2 bases to trimming and J lost 4 bases, with 13 bases between them.